This TCR beta chain was profiled in a study of blood T cell repertoires in COVID-19. Overall study: Some COVID-19 samples were acute and others convalescent; all came from the United States, Italy and Spain. The analysed material was cDNA or gDNA that came from T cells, B-cell-depleted T cells, or PBMCs.

The participants were between about 18 and 90 years old and came from under 25 US areas. Exposed participants encountered a COVID-19 case during the 2 weeks preceding study entry. Clones were sequenced by immunoSEQ multiplex PCR, and TCRdb holds only the in-frame ones, with some missing. The repertoire holds 150,000 or so clones, with around 90% as singletons. V dropped 4 bases and J dropped 2 bases, with 15 bases sitting between them. The V gene's germline CDR1 is SGHRS and CDR2 YFSETQ. The CDR3 is 16 residues long. The TCR was taken from a woman aged 35 to 49 who had been exposed to COVID-19. Input material: PBMCs or T cells enriched from blood (not recorded which). V is TRBV5-1 and J is TRBJ2-2; D possibly corresponds to TRBD1 (5 bases). Here the CDR3 DNA reads TGCGCCAGCAGCCCCGGCGCAGGGCTAAACACCGGGGAGCTGTTTTTT. Amino acids: CASSPGAGLNTGELFF.